This entry lists 26 T cell receptor beta chains sequenced from one sample in a study of read filtering for tumor transcriptome and immune sequencing. The library was built from about 400 ng RNA with molecular barcoded adaptors for alpha/delta and beta/gamma chains. TCRdb processed the reads anew with MiXCR; each CDR3 protein has one entry. The table shows 60,000 to 75,000 distinct CDR3 sequences, with roughly a fifth occurring only once. Sample: a population of CD138-negative cells sorted from bone marrow. Receptor source: a donor aged 40 or older with multiple myeloma.

There are many counts of this clonotype. The chain couples TRBV7-3 to TRBJ2-1; D remains unclear. The germline V gene encodes CDR1 SGHTA and CDR2 FQGTGA. The CDR3 is 14 amino acids. The V end was cut by 2 bases, the J end by 8 bases, with 13 bases between. The CDR3 sequence is CASSLSPPVDEQFF. As DNA, the CDR3 is TGTGCCAGCAGCTTATCGCCCCCGGTCGATGAGCAGTTCTTC.

This clonotype occurred many times. V usage is TRBV5-1 and J usage is TRBJ2-3; 7 nucleotides line up with TRBD1. This CDR3 contains 16 residues. The germline V gene encodes CDR1 SGHRS and CDR2 YFSETQ. Trimming cost V 0 bases and J 1 base; bases outside gene matches: 5. In nucleotides, the CDR3 is TGCGCCAGCAGCTTGGAGGGGGACAGTCGCACAGATACGCAGTATTTT. Translated, it gives CASSLEGDSRTDTQYF.

This clonotype was observed at least ten times. The V call is TRBV12-3 or TRBV12-4, the J call TRBJ1-4, with a weak D call TRBD1 (5 bases). Trimming left V 6 bases short and J 5 bases short, with 10 bases between. This CDR3 contains 13 residues. CDR3 in DNA: TGTGCCAGCAGGGGGACGGTAAATGAAAAACTGTTTTTT. It translates to CASRGTVNEKLFF.

This clonotype was recorded once. It may be a read error: a sequence one base away is much more abundant. The J gene is TRBJ2-3, the V gene TRBV3-1, with D perhaps TRBD1 (6 bases). V gave up 10 bases and J gave up 0 bases, with 26 bases separating them. This CDR3 has 18 residues. Germline V gene sequence: CDR1 LGHDT, CDR2 YNNKEL (reference sequence). The CDR3 DNA is TGTGCCACCAAGGGCTCGCGGAGCTCAAGGGGGAGCACAGATACGCAGTATTTT. It specifies CATKGSRSSRGSTDTQYF.

This clonotype was counted many times. This chain uses TRBV7-2 with TRBJ1-5; tentative D call: TRBD1 (5 bases). Germline V lookup: CDR1 SGHTA, CDR2 FQGNSA. The CDR3 sequence is 14 residues long. V was trimmed by 6 bases and J by 11 bases, leaving 20 bases between them. In nucleotides, the CDR3 is TGTGCCAGCAGTTCCTCCGGGACTCCGTCAGCCCAGCATTTT. Translation: CASSSSGTPSAQHF.

This clonotype has at least ten counts. The V and J genes are TRBV10-1 and TRBJ2-2; D is unresolved. The germline V and J ends were trimmed by 0 bases and 2 bases, with 7 bases remaining between them. The CDR3 spans 15 residues. Germline V gene sequence: CDR1 WNHNN, CDR2 SYGVQD (reference sequence). For the CDR3, the DNA is TGCGCCAGCAGTGAGTCGGAAGTAAACACCGGGGAGCTGTTTTTT. Its translation is CASSESEVNTGELFF.

This clonotype was observed at least ten times. The CDR3: CSALSDRGNQPQHF. As DNA, the CDR3 is TGCAGTGCTCTATCGGACAGGGGCAATCAGCCCCAGCATTTT. This rearrangement joins TRBV20-1 to TRBJ1-5; TRBD1 matches 8 bases. Germline V CDR1 and CDR2: DFQATT, SNEGSKA (reference sequence). The length of the CDR3 is 14 residues. The junction had 5 bases not matched to a gene; V was cut back by 5 bases and J by 2 bases.

This clonotype was recorded many times. The chain uses TRBV29-1 and TRBJ2-7; TRBD1 matches 11 bases. With 4 bases clipped from V and 7 bases from J, the junction kept 9 bases outside the gene matches. Germline V CDR1 and CDR2: SQVTM, ANQGSEA. CDR3 length: 14 amino acids. The CDR3 DNA reads TGCAGCGTTGGCCCTGGACAGGGGGCGCGAGAGCAGTACTTC. This encodes CSVGPGQGAREQYF.

This clonotype was observed at least ten times. The rearrangement links TRBV29-1 to TRBJ2-1; 9 positions agree with TRBD2. Trimming at V came to 5 bases and at J to 6 bases, leaving 8 bases not matched to a gene. Germline CDR1 SQVTM, CDR2 ANQGSEA. The CDR3 spans 14 residues. DNA for the CDR3: TGCAGCGTTACCGGGACTAGCCTGGCCAATGAGCAGTTCTTC. This gives the protein CSVTGTSLANEQFF.

This clonotype was seen just once. This may be a read error: a much more frequent sequence differs by one nucleotide. J is TRBJ2-1 and V is TRBV5-1; D may be TRBD2 (7 bases). The CDR3 totals 13 residues. Per the germline V gene, CDR1 is SGHRS and CDR2 is YFSETQ. V was trimmed by 7 bases and J by 5 bases, leaving 13 bases between them. CDR3 amino acids: CASYREGHNEQFF. CDR3 DNA sequence: TGCGCCAGCTACAGGGAGGGACACAATGAGCAGTTCTTC.

Of note for this clonotype: A much larger clonotype is one base distant, so this may be a read error. The V call is TRBV30, the J call TRBJ1-1; D gene unclear. This CDR3 is built from 11 residues. Germline values: CDR1 GTSNPN, CDR2 SVGIG (reference sequence). This chain's CDR3 is CAWTSRTDAFF. CDR3 sequence (DNA): TGTGCCTGGACGAGTCGCACTGACGCTTTCTTT.

With regard to this clonotype: One base away lies a much larger clone, so this may be a sequencing read error. The conserved phenylalanine or tryptophan normally closing the CDR3 is absent here, so this likely arose from a read error. V and J are TRBV5-4 and TRBJ2-7; 7 bases align to TRBD1. With 3 bases clipped from V and 0 bases from J, the junction kept 3 bases outside the gene matches. CDR3 length: 14 residues. Looked up from germline, CDR1 is SGHNT and CDR2 is YYREEE (reference sequence). CDR3 coding DNA: TGTGCCAGCAGCTCCAGGGGGTCCTCCTACGAGCAGTACATC. Amino acid sequence: CASSSRGSSYEQYI.

This clonotype was seen at least ten times. V usage is TRBV7-9 and J usage is TRBJ2-7, with D possibly being TRBD1 (5 bases). CDR3 length equals 13 residues. Trimming shortened V by 1 base and J by 9 bases, and 13 bases separated the two germline ends. Germline CDR1 is SEHNR and CDR2 is FQNEAQ (reference sequence). The CDR3: CASSLERGRVQYF. CDR3 DNA: TGTGCCAGCAGCTTAGAAAGGGGTCGGGTGCAGTACTTC.

This clonotype was observed many times. The genes are TRBV3-1 and TRBJ2-2; D perhaps matches TRBD2 (5 bases). The CDR3 consists of 15 residues. V was pared by 4 bases and J by 4 bases, with 13 bases between. Germline CDR1 LGHDT, CDR2 YNNKEL (reference sequence). DNA of the CDR3: TGTGCCAGCAGCCCAGATACGGGGTTCACCGGGGAGCTGTTTTTT. It codes for CASSPDTGFTGELFF.

This clonotype was detected ten times or more. The V call is TRBV7-9, the J call TRBJ2-7; 8 bases map to TRBD1. V gave up 5 bases and J gave up 0 bases; unmatched junction bases: 15. The CDR3 runs 18 residues. CDR1 SEHNR and CDR2 FQNEAQ come from the germline V gene (reference sequence). The CDR3 nucleotides are TGTGCCAGCAGCCCGCCCCCTGGGCCAGGGGGCTTCTCCTACGAGCAGTACTTC. Its protein is CASSPPPGPGGFSYEQYF.

This clonotype was counted a few times. Relative to the germline gene, one junction end is altered; a read error may explain this. This chain connects TRBV23-1 to TRBJ2-1; 9 bases align to TRBD1. TRBV23-1 is identified as an open reading frame with a role that is uncertain. CDR3 length: 16 residues. The CDR3 loop reads CASSQSPQGAENEQLF. CDR3 sequence (DNA): TGCGCCAGCAGTCAATCACCACAGGGGGCTGAGAATGAGCAGCTCTTC.

This clonotype has at least ten counts. The chain couples TRBV30 to TRBJ2-5; D unclear. Germline V gene sequence: CDR1 GTSNPN, CDR2 SVGIG (reference sequence). V was pared by 2 bases and J by 5 bases, with 15 bases between. The CDR3 has 14 residues. CDR3 sequence reads: CAWSRVTREETQYF. The CDR3 DNA reads TGTGCCTGGAGTAGGGTAACTCGCGAGGAGACCCAGTACTTC. The full variable domain, in which reference TRBV30 and TRBJ2-5 provide the parts outside the CDR3, is SQTIHQWPATLVQPVGSPLSLECTVEGTSNPNLYWYRQAAGRGLQLLFYSVGIGQISSEVPQNLSASRPQDRQFILSSKKLLLSDSGFYLCAWSRVTREETQYFGPGTRLLVL.

This clonotype appeared many times. The rearrangement joins TRBV20-1 to TRBJ2-7, with TRBD2 matching over 8 bases. This CDR3 region has 15 residues. After removal of 0 bases from V and 0 bases from J, the junction contained 4 bases not matched to a gene. Germline V CDR1 and CDR2: DFQATT, SNEGSKA (reference sequence). The CDR3 bases are TGCAGTGCTAGAGATCCAGCGGGGGACTCCTACGAGCAGTACTTC. This translates into CSARDPAGDSYEQYF.

This clonotype was counted only a few times. This chain joins TRBV27 and TRBJ1-2; no firm D call. Germline values: CDR1 MNHEY, CDR2 SMNVEV (reference sequence). The V end was cut by 0 bases, the J end by 2 bases, with 16 bases between. This CDR3 contains 17 residues. This chain's CDR3 is CASSLSSFFGLNYGYTF. The CDR3 nucleotides are TGTGCCAGCAGTTTATCGAGTTTTTTCGGACTGAACTATGGCTACACCTTC.

On this clonotype itself: Given the absence of the conserved phenylalanine or tryptophan at the CDR3 end, a read error is likely. This chain connects TRBV20-1 to TRBJ1-4, with D perhaps TRBD1 (6 bases). Trimming left V 5 bases short and J 7 bases short, with 14 bases between. The CDR3 has 13 amino acids. Germline CDR1 is DFQATT and CDR2 is SNEGSKA (reference sequence). The CDR3 here is CSAVGAGSEKLFS. In DNA form, the CDR3 reads TGCAGTGCTGTGGGGGCGGGGAGTGAAAAACTGTTTTCT.

This clonotype came up once. The V and J genes are TRBV20-1 and TRBJ2-7, with no clear D. This CDR3 is 19 amino acids long. Germline V gives CDR1 DFQATT, CDR2 SNEGSKA (reference sequence). Trimming shortened V by 1 base and J by 4 bases, and 29 bases separated the two germline ends. The CDR3 loop is CSARGRVCRGSIDQYEQYF. Here the CDR3 DNA reads TGCAGTGCTAGAGGAAGAGTCTGTCGTGGATCTATCGACCAATACGAGCAGTACTTC.

To note about this clonotype: A read error is the likely source, as a far larger clone sits one nucleotide away. The genes are TRBV7-3 and TRBJ1-4; perhaps TRBD1 as D (5 bases). This CDR3 spans 16 amino acids. CDR1 is SGHTA, CDR2 FQGTGA, per germline. DNA of the CDR3: TGTGCCAGCAGCTCCGGGACCATTGCAACTAGTGAAAAACTGTTTTTT. Amino acids: CASSSGTIATSEKLFF. Looking up the rest from reference TRBV7-3 and TRBJ1-4 gives the full variable domain: GAGVSQTPSNKVTEKGKYVELRCDPISGHTALYWYRQSLGQGPEFLIYFQGTGAADDSGLPNDRFFAVRPEGSVSTLKIQRTERGDSAVYLCASSSGTIATSEKLFFGSGTQLSVL.

In DNA, the CDR3 is TGTGCCAGCAGCAAACAGGGGTCCTATGGCTACACCTTC. Amino acids: CASSKQGSYGYTF. V is TRBV5-4 and J is TRBJ1-2; TRBD1 agrees at 7 bases. The germline V gene encodes CDR1 SGHNT and CDR2 YYREEE (reference sequence). V lost 4 bases, J lost 4 bases, and 4 bases stayed unmatched. This CDR3 comprises 13 residues. The full variable domain, its missing parts supplied by reference TRBV5-4 and TRBJ1-2, is ETGVTQSPTHLIKTRGQQVTLRCSSQSGHNTVSWYQQALGQGPQFIFQYYREEENGRGNFPPRFSGLQFPNYSSELNVNALELDDSALYLCASSKQGSYGYTFGSGTRLTVV.

At least ten counts were recorded for this clonotype. The V gene is TRBV3-1, the J gene TRBJ1-1, with TRBD1 matching 9 bases. V was pared by 3 bases and J by 5 bases, with 7 bases of the junction left unmatched. The CDR3 is made up of 15 amino acids. Germline V CDR1 and CDR2: LGHDT, YNNKEL (reference sequence). CDR3 DNA sequence: TGTGCCAGCAGCCACACCGGGACAGGGAAGACTGAAGCTTTCTTT. Residues: CASSHTGTGKTEAFF.

As for this clonotype: A read error is possible here, since a much larger clone lies one base away. The V and J genes are TRBV5-1 and TRBJ2-7; TRBD1 aligns across 8 bases. V shed 1 base and J 5 bases; nucleotides not matched to a gene: 8. Germline V gene data show CDR1 as SGHRS and CDR2 as YFSETQ. The CDR3 runs 15 residues. The CDR3 sequence: CASSLIVGTGNEQYF. CDR3 nucleotides: TGCGCCAGCAGCTTGATCGTCGGGACAGGTAACGAGCAGTACTTC.

This clonotype is categorized as medium-sized. The chain joins TRBV12-3 or TRBV12-4 to TRBJ2-1; 7 bases match TRBD2. V was pared by 1 base and J by 0 bases, with 6 bases of the junction left unmatched. This CDR3 contains 17 residues. The CDR3 DNA follows: TGTGCCAGCAGTTTAGATCGGAGCGGGAACTCCTACAATGAGCAGTTCTTC. Translation gives CASSLDRSGNSYNEQFF.